A selection of T cell receptor beta chains follows, all from one sample in a study of spatial heterogeneity in lung cancer. Each CDR3 protein is one row after TCRdb ran MiXCR on the 5' RACE reads. The sample lists roughly 91,000 distinct CDR3 sequences, about a fifth seen once, with 6.2% in the top ten. Sequenced here: PBMCs, sampled at surgery. The receptor source for this set is a male donor with early-stage non-small cell lung cancer. The CDR3 runs from the conserved cysteine through the conserved F or W. D genes are given only for firm matches. Rows give clone size only sometimes, using once, few, many, or a class for an expanded clone.

clone_size	d_call	j_call	v_call	cdr3_nt	cdr3_aa
-	TRBD1	TRBJ2-1	TRBV24-1	TGTGCCACCAGTGACCTCACAGCACAGGGGGCGAATGAGCAGTTCTTC	CATSDLTAQGANEQFF
-	TRBD1	TRBJ2-7	TRBV29-1	TGCAGCGTTGTTCAGGGGGCAAATTCGGGCGAGCAGTACTTC	CSVVQGANSGEQYF
few	-	TRBJ1-1	TRBV18	TGTGCCAGCTCACCTACGATAGATAGGGACGCTTTCTTT	CASSPTIDRDAFF
few	-	TRBJ1-2	TRBV29-1	TGCAGCGTTGCCCCCGGGACAAACCCTTATGGCTACACCTTC	CSVAPGTNPYGYTF
few	-	TRBJ2-3	TRBV7-6	TGTGCCAGCAGCCGCGGACCCGACACAGATACGCAGTATTTT	CASSRGPDTDTQYF
many	-	TRBJ2-7	TRBV6-2/TRBV6-3	TGTGCCAGCAGTCATACATCGAACTACGAGCAGTACTTC	CASSHTSNYEQYF
-	-	TRBJ2-7	TRBV19	TGTGCCAGTAGTATAGGCGGGGGCCGGAGCTCCTACGAGCAGTACTTC	CASSIGGGRSSYEQYF
many	TRBD1	TRBJ2-1	TRBV29-1	TGCAGCGTTGGTCAGGGGGCGCGGAATGAGCAGTTCTTC	CSVGQGARNEQFF
few	-	TRBJ2-5	TRBV25-1	TGTGCCACCCAGTCGACATCGGGGGAGACCCAGTACTTC	CATQSTSGETQYF
-	-	TRBJ2-3	TRBV11-2	TGTGCCAGCAGCCCTGGTCTAGGTACGCAGTATTTT	CASSPGLGTQYF